The source of this TCR beta chain is a study of CD8+ T cells in alopecia areata. PBMCs yielded sorted CD4+ and CD8+ T cells. RNA, once extracted, was reverse transcribed into cDNA for use as the sequencing template. Data came from immunoSEQ multiplex PCR; TCRdb stores just in-frame clones and leaves some out. The profile shows almost 250,000 clones, less than 80% of them singletons. V shed 3 bases, J shed 6 bases, and the junction held 6 bases outside the gene matches. From germline, CDR1 is SGHRS and CDR2 YFSETQ. The CDR3 contains 14 residues. V gene TRBV5-1 combines with J gene TRBJ2-3; 8 nucleotides agree with TRBD1. The sequence was collected from a human donor with alopecia areata. Sequencing was performed on CD4+ T cells sorted from blood, taken at week 0. The CDR3 loop reads CASSWAGGVDTQYF. The CDR3 DNA follows: TGCGCCAGCAGCTGGGCAGGGGGCGTCGATACGCAGTATTTT.